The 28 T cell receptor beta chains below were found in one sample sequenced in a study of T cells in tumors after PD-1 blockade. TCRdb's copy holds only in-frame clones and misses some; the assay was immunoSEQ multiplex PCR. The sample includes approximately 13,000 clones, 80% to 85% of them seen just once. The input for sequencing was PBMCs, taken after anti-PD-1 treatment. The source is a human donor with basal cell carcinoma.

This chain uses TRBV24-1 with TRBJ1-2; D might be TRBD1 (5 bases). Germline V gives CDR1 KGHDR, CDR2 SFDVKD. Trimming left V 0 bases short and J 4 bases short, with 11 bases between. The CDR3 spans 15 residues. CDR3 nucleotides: TGTGCCACCAGTGATTTGCGTACAGGCCTCTATGGCTACACCTTC. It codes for CATSDLRTGLYGYTF.

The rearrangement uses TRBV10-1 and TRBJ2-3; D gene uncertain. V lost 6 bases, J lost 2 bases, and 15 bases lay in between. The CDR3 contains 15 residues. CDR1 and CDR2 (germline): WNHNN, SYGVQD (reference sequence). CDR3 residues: CASSNSRSHTDTQYF. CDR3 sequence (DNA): TGCGCCAGCAGCAACAGCAGGAGCCACACAGATACGCAGTATTTT.

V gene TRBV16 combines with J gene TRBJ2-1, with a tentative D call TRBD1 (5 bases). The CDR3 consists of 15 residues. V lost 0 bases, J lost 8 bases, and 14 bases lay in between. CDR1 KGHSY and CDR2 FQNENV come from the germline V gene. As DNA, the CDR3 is TGTGCCAGCAGCCAATCAAGGGCCCTAGGGGATGAGCAGTTCTTC. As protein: CASSQSRALGDEQFF.

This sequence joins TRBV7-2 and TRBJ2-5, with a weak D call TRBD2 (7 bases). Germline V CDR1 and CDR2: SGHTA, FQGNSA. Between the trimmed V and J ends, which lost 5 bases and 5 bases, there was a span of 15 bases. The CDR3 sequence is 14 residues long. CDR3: CASSLLGGRETQYF. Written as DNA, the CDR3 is TGTGCCAGCAGCCTCCTCGGGGGGCGGGAGACCCAGTACTTC.

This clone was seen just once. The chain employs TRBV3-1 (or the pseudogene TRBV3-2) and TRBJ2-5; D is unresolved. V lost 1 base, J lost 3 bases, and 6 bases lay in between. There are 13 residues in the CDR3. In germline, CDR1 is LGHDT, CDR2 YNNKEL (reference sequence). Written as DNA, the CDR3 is TGTGCCAGCAGCCAAGCCAGTGAAGAGACCCAGTACTTC. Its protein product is CASSQASEETQYF.

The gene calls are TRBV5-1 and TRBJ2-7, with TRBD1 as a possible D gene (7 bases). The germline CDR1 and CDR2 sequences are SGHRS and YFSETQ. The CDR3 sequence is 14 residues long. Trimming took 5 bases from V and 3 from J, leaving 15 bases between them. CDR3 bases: TGCGCCAGCAGGGAGGGGGCGGCTCACTACGAGCAGTACTTC. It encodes CASREGAAHYEQYF.

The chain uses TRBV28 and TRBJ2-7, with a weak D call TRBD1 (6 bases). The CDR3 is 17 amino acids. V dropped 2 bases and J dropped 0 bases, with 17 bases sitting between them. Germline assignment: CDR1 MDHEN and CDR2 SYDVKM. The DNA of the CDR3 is TGTGCCAGCAGTTTACCGGGACACATTTCGGGCTCCTACGAGCAGTACTTC. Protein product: CASSLPGHISGSYEQYF.

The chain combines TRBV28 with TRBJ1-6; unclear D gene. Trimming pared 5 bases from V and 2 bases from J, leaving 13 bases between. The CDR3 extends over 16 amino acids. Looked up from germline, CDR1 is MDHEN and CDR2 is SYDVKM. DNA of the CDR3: TGTGCCAGCAGTCCAACCATTCCCCCCTATAATTCACCCCTCCACTTT. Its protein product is CASSPTIPPYNSPLHF. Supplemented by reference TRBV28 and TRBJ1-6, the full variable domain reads DVKVTQSSRYLVKRTGEKVFLECVQDMDHENMFWYRQDPGLGLRLIYFSYDVKMKEKGDIPEGYSVSREKKERFSLILESASTNQTSMYLCASSPTIPPYNSPLHFGNGTRLTVT.

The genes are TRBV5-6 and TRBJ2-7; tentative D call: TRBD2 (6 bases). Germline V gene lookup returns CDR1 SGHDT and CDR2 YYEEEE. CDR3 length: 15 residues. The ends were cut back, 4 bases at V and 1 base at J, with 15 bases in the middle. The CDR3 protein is CASSQVPGASYEQYF. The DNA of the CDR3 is TGTGCCAGCAGCCAAGTTCCGGGAGCATCCTACGAGCAGTACTTC.

The DNA for the CDR3 is TGTGCCAGCAGTCCGACCAACTCCTACGAGCAGTACTTC. Translation gives CASSPTNSYEQYF. The V gene is TRBV6-5, the J gene TRBJ2-7; D gene ambiguous. V was pared by 5 bases and J by 0 bases, with 8 bases between. In germline, CDR1 is MNHEY, CDR2 SVGAGI. The CDR3 is 13 residues long.

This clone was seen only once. The CDR3 region is CASSFIPDRAGNEQYF. CDR3 sequence (DNA): TGTGCCAGCAGCTTCATACCGGACAGGGCGGGAAACGAGCAGTACTTC. The V call is TRBV7-6, the J call TRBJ2-7; 8 bases are shared with TRBD1. Germline loops: CDR1 SGHVS, CDR2 FNYEAQ. The J segment lost 5 bases and the V segment lost 3 bases, leaving 12 bases of the junction unmatched. There are 16 residues in the CDR3. The full variable domain, rest sourced from reference TRBV7-6 and TRBJ2-7, is GAGVSQSPRYKVTKRGQDVALRCDPISGHVSLYWYRQALGQGPEFLTYFNYEAQQDKSGLPNDRFSAERPEGSISTLTIQRTEQRDSAMYRCASSFIPDRAGNEQYFGPGTRLTVT.

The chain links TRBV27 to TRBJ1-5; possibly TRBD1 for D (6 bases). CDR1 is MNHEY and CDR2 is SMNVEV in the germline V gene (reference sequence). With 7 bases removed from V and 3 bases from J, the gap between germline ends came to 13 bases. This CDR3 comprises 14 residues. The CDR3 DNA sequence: TGTGCCAGCAAAGATGGACAGCTCAATCAGCCCCAGCATTTT. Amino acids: CASKDGQLNQPQHF.

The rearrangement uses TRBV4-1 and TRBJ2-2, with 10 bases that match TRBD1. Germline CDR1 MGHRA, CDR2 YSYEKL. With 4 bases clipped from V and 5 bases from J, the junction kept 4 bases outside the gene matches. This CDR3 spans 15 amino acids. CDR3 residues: CASSRDRGGTGELFF. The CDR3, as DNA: TGCGCCAGCAGCCGGGACAGGGGTGGTACCGGGGAGCTGTTTTTT.

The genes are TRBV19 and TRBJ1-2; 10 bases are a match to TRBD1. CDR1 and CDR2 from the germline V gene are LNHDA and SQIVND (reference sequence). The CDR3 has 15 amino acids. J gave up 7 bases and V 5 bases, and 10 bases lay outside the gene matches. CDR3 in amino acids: CASSGPGQGSPGYTF. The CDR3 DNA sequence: TGTGCCAGTAGTGGGCCGGGACAGGGGTCCCCTGGCTACACCTTC.

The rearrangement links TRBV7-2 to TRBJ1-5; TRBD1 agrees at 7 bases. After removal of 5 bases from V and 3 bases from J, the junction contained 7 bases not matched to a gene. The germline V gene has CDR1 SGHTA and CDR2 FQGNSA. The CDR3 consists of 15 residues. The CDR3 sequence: CASSPRGQSNQPQHF. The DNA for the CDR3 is TGTGCCAGCAGCCCCAGGGGACAGTCCAATCAGCCCCAGCATTTT. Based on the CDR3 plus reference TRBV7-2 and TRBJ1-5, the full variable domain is GAGVSQSPSNKVTEKGKDVELRCDPISGHTALYWYRQSLGQGLEFLIYFQGNSAPDKSGLPSDRFSAERTGGSVSTLTIQRTQQEDSAVYLCASSPRGQSNQPQHFGDGTRLSIL.

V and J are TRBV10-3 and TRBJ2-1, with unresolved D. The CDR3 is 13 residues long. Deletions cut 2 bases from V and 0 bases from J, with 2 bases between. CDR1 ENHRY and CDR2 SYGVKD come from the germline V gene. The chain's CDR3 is CAISESSYNEQFF. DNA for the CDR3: TGTGCCATCAGTGAGAGCTCCTACAATGAGCAGTTCTTC.

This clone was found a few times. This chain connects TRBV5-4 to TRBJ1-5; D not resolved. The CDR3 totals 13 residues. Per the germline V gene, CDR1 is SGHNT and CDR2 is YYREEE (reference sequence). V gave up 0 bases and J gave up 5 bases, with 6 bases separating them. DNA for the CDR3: TGTGCCAGCAGCTTGGGCAGCGATCAGCCCCAGCATTTT. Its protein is CASSLGSDQPQHF.

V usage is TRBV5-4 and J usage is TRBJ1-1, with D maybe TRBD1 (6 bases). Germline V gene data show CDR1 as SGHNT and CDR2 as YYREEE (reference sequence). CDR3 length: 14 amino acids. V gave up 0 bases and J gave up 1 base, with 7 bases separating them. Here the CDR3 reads CASSLGTANTEAFF. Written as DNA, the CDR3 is TGTGCCAGCAGCTTGGGGACAGCGAACACTGAAGCTTTCTTT.

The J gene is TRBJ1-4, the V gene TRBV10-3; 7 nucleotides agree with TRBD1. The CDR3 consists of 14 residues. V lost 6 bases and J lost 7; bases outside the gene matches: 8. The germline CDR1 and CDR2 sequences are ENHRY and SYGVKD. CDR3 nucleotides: TGTGCCATCAGGGGTACAGGGGCGGGTGAAAAACTGTTTTTT. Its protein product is CAIRGTGAGEKLFF.

CDR3: CATSDVGYGYTF. The CDR3 bases are TGTGCCACCAGTGATGTGGGCTATGGCTACACCTTC. This rearrangement joins TRBV24-1 to TRBJ1-2; unclear D gene. Trimming removed 3 bases at V and 4 bases at J, with 5 bases between. Germline lookup yields CDR1 KGHDR and CDR2 SFDVKD. CDR3 length equals 12 residues.

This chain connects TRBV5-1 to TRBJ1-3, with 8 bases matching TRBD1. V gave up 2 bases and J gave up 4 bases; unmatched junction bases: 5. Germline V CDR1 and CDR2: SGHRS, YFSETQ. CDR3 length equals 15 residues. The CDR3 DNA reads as TGCGCCAGCAGCTTACCGACAGGGGCAGGAAACACCATATATTTT. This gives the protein CASSLPTGAGNTIYF.

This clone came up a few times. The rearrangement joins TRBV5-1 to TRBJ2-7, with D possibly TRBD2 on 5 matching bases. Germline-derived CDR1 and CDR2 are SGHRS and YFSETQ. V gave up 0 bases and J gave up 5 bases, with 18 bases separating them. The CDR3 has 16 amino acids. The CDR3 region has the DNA TGCGCCAGCAGCTTGGGAAATACAGCCGGGGTTAACGAGCAGTACTTC. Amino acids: CASSLGNTAGVNEQYF.

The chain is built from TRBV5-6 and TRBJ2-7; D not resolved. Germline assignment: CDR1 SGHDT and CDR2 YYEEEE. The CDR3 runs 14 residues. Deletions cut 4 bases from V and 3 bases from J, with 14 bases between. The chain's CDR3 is CASSRTDDSYEQYF. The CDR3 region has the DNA TGTGCCAGCAGCCGTACTGACGATAGCTACGAGCAGTACTTC.

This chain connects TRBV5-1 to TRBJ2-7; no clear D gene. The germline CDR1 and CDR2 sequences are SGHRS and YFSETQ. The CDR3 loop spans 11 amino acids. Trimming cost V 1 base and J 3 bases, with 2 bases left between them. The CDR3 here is CASSLNYEQYF. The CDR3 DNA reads TGCGCCAGCAGCTTGAACTACGAGCAGTACTTC.

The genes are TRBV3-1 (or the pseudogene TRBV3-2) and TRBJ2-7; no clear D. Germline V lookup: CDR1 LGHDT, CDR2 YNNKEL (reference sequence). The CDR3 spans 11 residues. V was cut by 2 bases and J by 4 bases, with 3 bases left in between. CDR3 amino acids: CASSQRYEQYF. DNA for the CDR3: TGTGCCAGCAGCCAACGGTACGAGCAGTACTTC.

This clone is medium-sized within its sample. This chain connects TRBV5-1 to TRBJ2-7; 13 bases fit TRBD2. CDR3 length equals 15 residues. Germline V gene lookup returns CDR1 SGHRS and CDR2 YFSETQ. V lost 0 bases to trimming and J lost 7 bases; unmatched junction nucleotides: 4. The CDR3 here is CASSLDPGLAGEQYF. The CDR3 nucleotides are TGCGCCAGCAGCTTGGACCCGGGACTAGCGGGGGAGCAGTACTTC.

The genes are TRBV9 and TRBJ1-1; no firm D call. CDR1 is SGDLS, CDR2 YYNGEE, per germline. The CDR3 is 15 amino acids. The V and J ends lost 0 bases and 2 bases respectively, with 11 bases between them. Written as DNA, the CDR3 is TGTGCCAGCAGCGTAGACCCGGGTATTAACACTGAAGCTTTCTTT. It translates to CASSVDPGINTEAFF.

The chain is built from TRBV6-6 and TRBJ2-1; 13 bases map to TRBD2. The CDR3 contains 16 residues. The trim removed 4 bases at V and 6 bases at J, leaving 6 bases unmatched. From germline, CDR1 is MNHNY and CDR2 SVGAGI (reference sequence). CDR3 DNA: TGTGCCAGCAGTTCCAGACTAGCGGGAGGTTCCAATGAGCAGTTCTTC. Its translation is CASSSRLAGGSNEQFF.